The rows below give T cell receptor beta chains drawn from one sample of a study of patients and donors after allogeneic stem cell transplantation. TCRdb ran MiXCR on the RT-PCR reads and lists one entry per CDR3 protein. The data contain roughly 190,000 distinct CDR3 sequences, 40% to 45% of them seen just once; the ten biggest clones take up 33%. The sequencing input was blood, either unsorted or a sorted T cell fraction (not recorded which). Receptors were obtained from a human donor who was either an allogeneic HSCT recipient or a stem cell or donor lymphocyte infusion donor (not recorded which). It is not recorded whose cells these are; they may come from a transplant donor. Both conserved end residues are part of each CDR3. The order of the fields is clone size, CDR3 length, D gene, J gene, V gene, CDR3 protein, CDR3 DNA. A D gene is named only where the DNA matches it firmly. A clone size is listed for some rows: how often the clone was seen (once, few, many), or a class if it is expanded.

NA 15 NA TRBJ1-4 TRBV7-8 CASRPLTAHAGQLFF TGTGCCAGCAGACCCCTTACAGCCCACGCTGGTCAACTGTTTTTT
many 13 NA TRBJ1-2 TRBV12-3/TRBV12-4 CASSLSTDYGYTF TGTGCCAGCAGTTTATCTACAGACTATGGCTACACCTTC
NA 15 TRBD1 TRBJ1-1 TRBV7-2 CASSLPTGGTSEAFF TGTGCCAGCAGCTTACCGACAGGGGGCACTTCTGAAGCTTTCTTT
NA 17 TRBD2 TRBJ2-1 TRBV12-3/TRBV12-4 CASSLGPIGRGYNEQFF TGTGCCAGCAGTTTAGGGCCCATCGGGAGGGGGTACAATGAGCAGTTCTTC
NA 17 TRBD2 TRBJ2-1 TRBV5-1 CASSPGLAGGGDNEQFF TGCGCCAGCAGCCCGGGACTAGCGGGAGGTGGGGACAATGAGCAGTTCTTC
NA 13 TRBD2 TRBJ2-1 TRBV29-1 CSVVSSGTSEQFF TGCAGCGTTGTTTCTAGCGGGACTAGTGAGCAGTTCTTC
many 13 NA TRBJ1-1 TRBV7-2 CASSGWGGTEAFF TGTGCCAGCAGTGGTTGGGGCGGGACTGAAGCTTTCTTT
few 14 TRBD1 TRBJ1-1 TRBV6-6 CASGYRGGHTEAFF TGTGCCAGCGGCTACAGGGGTGGGCACACTGAAGCTTTCTTT
NA 15 TRBD1 TRBJ1-6 TRBV7-2 CASSPAGTGGSPLHF TGTGCCAGCAGCCCGGCCGGGACAGGGGGTTCACCCCTCCACTTT
many 13 TRBD1 TRBJ1-1 TRBV5-1 CASSLDRGTEAFF TGTGCCAGCAGCCTGGACAGGGGGACTGAAGCTTTCTTT
few 17 TRBD1 TRBJ1-3 TRBV4-1 CASSQWDRQSSGNTIYF TGCGCCAGCAGCCAGTGGGACAGACAAAGCTCTGGAAACACCATATATTTT
once 15 NA TRBJ1-4 TRBV3-1 CASSLRDARNEKLFF TGTGCCAGCAGCCTCCGGGACGCCCGGAATGAAAAACTGTTTTTT
NA 12 NA TRBJ1-3 TRBV20-1 CSAGTGGNTIYF TGCAGTGCGGGGACGGGAGGAAACACCATATATTTT
NA 14 TRBD1 TRBJ1-1 TRBV5-1 CASSLELDRADAFF TGCGCCAGCAGCTTGGAGCTAGACAGGGCTGACGCTTTCTTT
NA 17 TRBD1 TRBJ1-4 TRBV7-2 CASSFPPSDRDGEKLFF TGTGCCAGCAGCTTTCCACCCTCCGACAGGGATGGAGAAAAACTGTTTTTT
few 15 NA TRBJ1-5 TRBV20-1 CSARVLQGPSQPQHF TGCAGTGCTAGAGTCCTACAGGGTCCCAGTCAGCCCCAGCATTTT
few 13 NA TRBJ1-3 TRBV5-6 CASSPSGGNTIYF TGTGCCAGCAGCCCCAGCGGAGGAAACACCATATATTTT
NA 11 NA TRBJ1-1 TRBV29-1 CSVVRRPEAFF TGCAGCGTCGTCAGAAGGCCTGAAGCTTTCTTT